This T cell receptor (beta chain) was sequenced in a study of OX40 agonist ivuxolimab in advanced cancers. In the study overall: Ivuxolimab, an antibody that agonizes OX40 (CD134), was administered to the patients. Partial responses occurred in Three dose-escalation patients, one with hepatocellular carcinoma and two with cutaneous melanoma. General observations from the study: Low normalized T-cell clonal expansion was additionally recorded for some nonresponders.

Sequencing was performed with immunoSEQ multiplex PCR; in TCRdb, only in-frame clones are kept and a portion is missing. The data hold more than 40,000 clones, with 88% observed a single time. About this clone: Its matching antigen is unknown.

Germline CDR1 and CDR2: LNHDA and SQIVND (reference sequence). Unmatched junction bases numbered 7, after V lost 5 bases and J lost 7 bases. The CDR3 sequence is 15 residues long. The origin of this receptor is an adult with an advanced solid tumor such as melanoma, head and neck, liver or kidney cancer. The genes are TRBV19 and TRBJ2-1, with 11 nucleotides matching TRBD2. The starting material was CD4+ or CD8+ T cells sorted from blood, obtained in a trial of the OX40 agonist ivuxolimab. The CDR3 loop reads CASSSRLAGGNEQFF. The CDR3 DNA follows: TGTGCCAGTAGTTCTCGGCTAGCGGGGGGAAATGAGCAGTTCTTC.